The rows below give T cell receptor beta chains drawn from one sample of a study of T cells after yellow fever vaccination. From the 5' RACE reads, TCRdb called clonotypes with MiXCR, one entry per CDR3 protein. This sample has approximately 600,000 distinct CDR3 sequences, with around an eighth found just once. The specimen was PBMCs, collected on the day of the yellow fever booster vaccination. The receptors originated from a man younger than 40 who received the YFV17D yellow fever vaccine. Each CDR3 is given with its conserved first and last residue. The order of the fields is D gene, J gene, clone size, V gene, CDR3 protein, CDR3 DNA. D genes are given only for firm matches. A row's size may be missing; if present it is once, few, many or a size class.

>NA|TRBJ2-5|few|TRBV3-1
CASSQVGGGTQETQYF
TGTGCCAGCAGCCAAGTTGGAGGCGGGACCCAAGAGACCCAGTACTTC
>NA|TRBJ2-2|NA|TRBV4-3
CASSQVASGELFF
TGCGCCAGCAGCCAAGTAGCTTCCGGGGAGCTGTTTTTT
>TRBD1|TRBJ1-5|many|TRBV7-3
CASSWDRAQPQHF
TGTGCCAGCAGCTGGGACAGGGCGCAGCCCCAGCATTTT
>TRBD2|TRBJ2-1|NA|TRBV14
CASSQDWGSGTEQFF
TGTGCCAGCAGCCAAGATTGGGGTAGCGGGACTGAGCAGTTCTTC
>NA|TRBJ2-7|NA|TRBV4-3
CASSDPSQGQSSYEQYF
TGCGCCAGCAGCGATCCCTCGCAGGGTCAGAGTTCCTACGAGCAGTACTTC
>TRBD1|TRBJ2-6|NA|TRBV5-1
CASQQGAAGANVLTF
TGCGCCAGTCAACAGGGGGCTGCTGGGGCCAACGTCCTGACTTTC
>NA|TRBJ2-5|few|TRBV20-1
CSAIRTPAPETQYF
TGCAGTGCTATACGGACTCCCGCCCCAGAGACCCAGTACTTC
>TRBD2|TRBJ2-7|NA|TRBV7-9
CASSLTSGPGQQYF
TGTGCCAGCAGCTTAACTAGCGGACCTGGGCAGCAGTACTTC
>NA|TRBJ2-2|NA|TRBV24-1
CATSDSGGVTGELFF
TGTGCCACCAGTGATAGCGGAGGGGTCACCGGGGAGCTGTTTTTT
>NA|TRBJ2-1|NA|TRBV10-3
CAISVGTTGIGNEQFF
TGTGCCATCAGTGTTGGAACTACGGGGATTGGCAATGAGCAGTTCTTC
>TRBD1|TRBJ1-2|few|TRBV29-1
CSAGTDYGYTF
TGCAGCGCCGGGACAGACTATGGCTACACCTTC